The T cell receptor beta chain under discussion was sequenced for a study of immune cell composition in non-small cell lung cancer. Study at large: Lung adenocarcinoma or squamous carcinoma made up most tumours. Findings and limits, study-wide: Tumour-associated clones >0.5% occurred in roughly a third of adenocarcinomas, about 80% of squamous. Top 10 clone scores and clonality were higher in squamous than adenocarcinoma. No significant correlation existed between pack-years smoked and tumour clonality.

Worth noting for this clone: Antigen: not known.

Method: immunoSEQ multiplex PCR; TCRdb's copy keeps in-frame clones and lacks some. Found here are approximately 3,800 clones, more than 60% of them singletons; the top ten hold approximately 7.9%. The germline gives CDR1 SGHNT, CDR2 YENEEA. The CDR3 is made up of 16 amino acids. Trimming cost V 0 bases and J 5 bases, with 16 bases left between them. This sequence was found in a human donor with non-small cell lung cancer. The specimen sequenced was lung tumor tissue. The chain carries TRBV11-3 and TRBJ2-5, with D perhaps TRBD2 (5 bases). This CDR3 is CASSLDPTSSLETQYF. The CDR3 DNA sequence: TGTGCCAGCAGCTTAGATCCTACGTCTAGCCTGGAGACCCAGTACTTC.